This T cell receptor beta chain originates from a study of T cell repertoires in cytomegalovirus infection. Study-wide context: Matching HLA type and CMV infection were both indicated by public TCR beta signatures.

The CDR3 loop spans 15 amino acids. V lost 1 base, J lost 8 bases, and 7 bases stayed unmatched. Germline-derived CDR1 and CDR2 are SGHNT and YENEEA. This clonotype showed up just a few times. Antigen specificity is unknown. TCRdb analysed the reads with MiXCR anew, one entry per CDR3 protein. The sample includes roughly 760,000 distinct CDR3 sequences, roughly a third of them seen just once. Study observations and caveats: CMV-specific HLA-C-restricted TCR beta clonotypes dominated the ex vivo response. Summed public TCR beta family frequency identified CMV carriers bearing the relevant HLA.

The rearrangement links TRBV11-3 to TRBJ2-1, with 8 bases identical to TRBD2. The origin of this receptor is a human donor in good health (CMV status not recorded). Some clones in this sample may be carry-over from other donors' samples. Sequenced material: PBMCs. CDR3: CASSLVGLGRDEQFF. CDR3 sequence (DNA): TGTGCCAGCAGCTTAGTGGGACTAGGTAGGGATGAGCAGTTCTTC.